These T cell receptor beta chains were read from a single sample in a study of cytomegalovirus exposure and HLA in healthy donors. Here immunoSEQ multiplex PCR was the method, and the copy in TCRdb shows in-frame clones only, minus some. The repertoire consists of about 100,000 clones, with around 77% occurring once and the leading ten covering more than 9.5%. Sequences were obtained from PBMCs. These receptor sequences come from a male donor in good health and CMV-seropositive. The CDR3 runs from the conserved cysteine through the conserved F or W. The order of the fields is J gene, V gene, D gene, clone size, CDR3 length, CDR3 DNA, CDR3 protein. A D gene is named only where the DNA matches it firmly. Rows give clone size only sometimes, using once, few, many, or a class for an expanded clone.

j_gene: TRBJ2-2
v_gene: TRBV19
d_gene: -
abundance: -
len: 14
CDR3nt: TGTGCCAGTACCGGTGAGGTTGGTACCGGGGAGCTGTTTTTT
CDR3aa: CASTGEVGTGELFF

j_gene: TRBJ2-7
v_gene: TRBV29-1
d_gene: TRBD1
abundance: -
len: 13
CDR3nt: TGCAGCGTTGGCGGGACAGGGGTGAGGGAGCAGTACTTC
CDR3aa: CSVGGTGVREQYF

j_gene: TRBJ2-7
v_gene: TRBV4-3
d_gene: -
abundance: -
len: 15
CDR3nt: TGCGCCAGCAGCCAAGTCGCCCAGGGCGGCTACGAGCAGTACTTC
CDR3aa: CASSQVAQGGYEQYF

j_gene: TRBJ2-1
v_gene: TRBV5-1
d_gene: TRBD1
abundance: few
len: 14
CDR3nt: TGCGCCAGCAACCGGGACAGGGTGTGGAATGAGCAGTTCTTC
CDR3aa: CASNRDRVWNEQFF

j_gene: TRBJ2-3
v_gene: TRBV19
d_gene: TRBD2
abundance: -
len: 16
CDR3nt: TGTGCCAGTAGTATCACAGGCGGGAGGGTACCAGATACGCAGTATTTT
CDR3aa: CASSITGGRVPDTQYF

j_gene: TRBJ1-1
v_gene: TRBV15
d_gene: -
abundance: once
len: 15
CDR3nt: TGTGCCACCAGCAGAGACGCTCGAATCGGGGTTGAAGCTTTCTTT
CDR3aa: CATSRDARIGVEAFF

j_gene: TRBJ2-1
v_gene: TRBV7-3
d_gene: -
abundance: -
len: 14
CDR3nt: TGTGCCAGCAGCCCCGGGAGTCCCCACCGCGAGCAGTTCTTC
CDR3aa: CASSPGSPHREQFF

j_gene: TRBJ2-1
v_gene: TRBV9
d_gene: TRBD2
abundance: once
len: 15
CDR3nt: TGTGCCAGCAGCGTAGGAATAGCGGGAAGGAATGAGCAGTTCTTC
CDR3aa: CASSVGIAGRNEQFF

j_gene: TRBJ2-1
v_gene: TRBV4-2
d_gene: TRBD1
abundance: -
len: 16
CDR3nt: TGTGCCAGCAGCCAGGACAGGGGGCACTCCTACAATGAGCAGTTCTTC
CDR3aa: CASSQDRGHSYNEQFF

j_gene: TRBJ1-5
v_gene: TRBV7-2
d_gene: -
abundance: -
len: 15
CDR3nt: TGTGCCAGCAGCTTAGTGGGGGGAGGCGGTCAGCCCCAGCATTTT
CDR3aa: CASSLVGGGGQPQHF

j_gene: TRBJ2-7
v_gene: TRBV7-8
d_gene: -
abundance: -
len: 15
CDR3nt: TGTGCCAGCAGCCGAGCGACCTTGGGTTACTACGAGCAGTACTTC
CDR3aa: CASSRATLGYYEQYF

j_gene: TRBJ1-2
v_gene: TRBV27
d_gene: TRBD1
abundance: -
len: 14
CDR3nt: TGTGCCAGCAGCCCCAGGACAGGGTGGGATGGCTACACCTTC
CDR3aa: CASSPRTGWDGYTF

j_gene: TRBJ1-6
v_gene: TRBV28
d_gene: -
abundance: -
len: 15
CDR3nt: TGTGCCAGCAGTTTATCAGACAGGAACAATTCACCCCTCCACTTT
CDR3aa: CASSLSDRNNSPLHF

j_gene: TRBJ2-1
v_gene: TRBV11-2
d_gene: TRBD2
abundance: -
len: 14
CDR3nt: TGTGCCAGCAGCCAAGCGGGAGTACGCAATGAGCAGTTCTTC
CDR3aa: CASSQAGVRNEQFF

j_gene: TRBJ1-4
v_gene: TRBV29-1
d_gene: TRBD1
abundance: few
len: 13
CDR3nt: TGCAGCGTTGAGCGGCAGGGGGGTGAAAAACTGTTTTTT
CDR3aa: CSVERQGGEKLFF

j_gene: TRBJ2-3
v_gene: TRBV19
d_gene: -
abundance: -
len: 16
CDR3nt: TGTGCCAGTAGTCCAGGGACACCTCCCAGCACAGATACGCAGTATTTT
CDR3aa: CASSPGTPPSTDTQYF

j_gene: TRBJ1-1
v_gene: TRBV7-2
d_gene: TRBD1
abundance: -
len: 14
CDR3nt: TGTGCCAGCAGCTGGACAGGGGCGGACACTGAAGCTTTCTTT
CDR3aa: CASSWTGADTEAFF

j_gene: TRBJ2-5
v_gene: TRBV2
d_gene: -
abundance: -
len: 15
CDR3nt: TGTGCCAGCAAGTTGGGGATAAGGGGCCAAGAGACCCAGTACTTC
CDR3aa: CASKLGIRGQETQYF

j_gene: TRBJ2-5
v_gene: TRBV27
d_gene: -
abundance: -
len: 13
CDR3nt: TGTGCCAGCAGTGGGGCGGTTGGGGAGACCCAGTACTTC
CDR3aa: CASSGAVGETQYF

j_gene: TRBJ2-2
v_gene: TRBV7-6
d_gene: -
abundance: once
len: 15
CDR3nt: TGTGCCAGCAGCCGAGATGGACTATACACCGGGGAGCTGTTTTTT
CDR3aa: CASSRDGLYTGELFF

j_gene: TRBJ2-4
v_gene: TRBV5-1
d_gene: TRBD2
abundance: -
len: 17
CDR3nt: TGCGCCAGCAGCTTGGTTCTGGCGGGAGGTGGAAAAAACAGTCAGTACTTC
CDR3aa: CASSLVLAGGGKNSQYF

j_gene: TRBJ2-1
v_gene: TRBV6-5
d_gene: -
abundance: -
len: 14
CDR3nt: TGTGCCAGCACCTCAGCCGGGGGAGACAATGAGCAGTTCTTC
CDR3aa: CASTSAGGDNEQFF